This T cell receptor (beta chain) is drawn from a study of cytomegalovirus exposure and HLA in healthy donors. On this clone: Its antigen is still unknown.

In the PCR, 60 Vbeta and 13 Jbeta primers were used. The method was immunoSEQ multiplex PCR; TCRdb's version includes in-frame clones alone and lacks a portion of them. The sample records some 76,000 clones, about 66% being singletons. Study findings and constraints: Cytomegalovirus status was reportedly diagnosed by the classifier with high sensitivity and specificity. Later on, a genetic analysis was performed. It linked a missense variant in DCLRE1C with V- and J-gene trimming of TCR beta.

The V end lost 3 bases, the J end lost 4 bases, and 16 bases lay between the germline ends. Germline loops: CDR1 MDHEN, CDR2 SYDVKM. The CDR3 runs 15 residues. This receptor was obtained from a man aged 60-69 years in good health and CMV-seropositive. This chain connects TRBV28 to TRBJ2-7; unclear D gene. Sequencing was performed on PBMCs. This CDR3 reads CASSFFPPAAYEQYF. As DNA, the CDR3 is TGTGCCAGCAGTTTTTTCCCCCCCGCGGCATACGAGCAGTACTTC.